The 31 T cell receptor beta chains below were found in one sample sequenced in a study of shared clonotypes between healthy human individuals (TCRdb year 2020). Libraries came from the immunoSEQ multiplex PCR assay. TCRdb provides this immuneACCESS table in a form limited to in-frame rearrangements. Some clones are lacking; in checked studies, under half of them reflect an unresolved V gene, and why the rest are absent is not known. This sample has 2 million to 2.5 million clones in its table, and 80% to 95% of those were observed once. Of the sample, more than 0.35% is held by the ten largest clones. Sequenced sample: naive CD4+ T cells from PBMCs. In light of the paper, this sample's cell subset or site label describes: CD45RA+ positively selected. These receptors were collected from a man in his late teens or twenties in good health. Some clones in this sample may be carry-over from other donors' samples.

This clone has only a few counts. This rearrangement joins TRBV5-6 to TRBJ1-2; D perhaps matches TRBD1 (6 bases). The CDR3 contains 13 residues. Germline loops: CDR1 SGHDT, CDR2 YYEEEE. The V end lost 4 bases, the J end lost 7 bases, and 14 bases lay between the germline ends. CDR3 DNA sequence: TGTGCCAGCAGCCCGAGTCGGGGGCTTGGCTACACCTTC. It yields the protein CASSPSRGLGYTF.

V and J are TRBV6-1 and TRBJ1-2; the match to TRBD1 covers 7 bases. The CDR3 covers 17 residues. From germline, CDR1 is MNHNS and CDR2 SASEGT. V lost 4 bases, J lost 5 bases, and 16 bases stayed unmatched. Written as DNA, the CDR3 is TGTGCCAGCAGTGGCCCCGGGACAGTTGGCCCTGGGTATGGCTACACCTTC. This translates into CASSGPGTVGPGYGYTF.

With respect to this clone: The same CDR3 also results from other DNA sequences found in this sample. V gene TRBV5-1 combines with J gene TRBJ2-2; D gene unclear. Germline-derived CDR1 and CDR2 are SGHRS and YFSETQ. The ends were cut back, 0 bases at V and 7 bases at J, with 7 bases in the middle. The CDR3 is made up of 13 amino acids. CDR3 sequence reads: CASSLVLGGELFF. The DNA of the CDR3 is TGCGCCAGCAGCTTGGTTTTAGGCGGGGAGCTGTTTTTT.

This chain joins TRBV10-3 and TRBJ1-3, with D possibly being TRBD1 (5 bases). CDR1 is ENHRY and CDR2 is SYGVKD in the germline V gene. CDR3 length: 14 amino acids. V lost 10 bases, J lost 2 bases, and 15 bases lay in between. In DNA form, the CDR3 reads TGTGCCACCTCGTTAGTGGGACCTGGAAACACCATATATTTT. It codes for CATSLVGPGNTIYF.

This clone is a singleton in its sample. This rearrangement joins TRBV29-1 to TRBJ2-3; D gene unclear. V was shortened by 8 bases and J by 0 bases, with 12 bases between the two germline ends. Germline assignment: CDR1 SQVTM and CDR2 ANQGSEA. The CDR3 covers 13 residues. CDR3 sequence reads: CSLGPPSTDTQYF. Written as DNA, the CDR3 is TGCAGCCTTGGCCCCCCTAGCACAGATACGCAGTATTTT.

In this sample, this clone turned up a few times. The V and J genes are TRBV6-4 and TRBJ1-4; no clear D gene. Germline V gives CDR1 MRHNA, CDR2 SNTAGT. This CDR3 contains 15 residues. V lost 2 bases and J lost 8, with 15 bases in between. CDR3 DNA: TGTGCCAGCAGTGACACCTCCACTGGGAGGGAAAAACTGTTTTTT. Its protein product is CASSDTSTGREKLFF.

CDR3 residues: CASSSDRPNTGELFF. The CDR3 DNA reads as TGTGCCAGCAGCTCGGACAGACCGAACACCGGGGAGCTGTTTTTT. This chain links TRBV7-3 with TRBJ2-2; D might be TRBD1 (6 bases). The CDR3 has 15 residues. V lost 4 bases and J lost 0, with 9 bases in between. Germline V gene data show CDR1 as SGHTA and CDR2 as FQGTGA.

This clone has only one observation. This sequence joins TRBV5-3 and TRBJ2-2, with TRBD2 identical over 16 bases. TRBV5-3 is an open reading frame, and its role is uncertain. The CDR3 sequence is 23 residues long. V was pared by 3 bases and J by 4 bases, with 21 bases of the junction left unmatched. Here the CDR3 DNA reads TGTGCCAGAAGCTGCGACCTCGCTGGGACTAGCGGGAGGGCCAAGGTCGGCACCGGGGAGCTGTTTTTT. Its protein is CARSCDLAGTSGRAKVGTGELFF.

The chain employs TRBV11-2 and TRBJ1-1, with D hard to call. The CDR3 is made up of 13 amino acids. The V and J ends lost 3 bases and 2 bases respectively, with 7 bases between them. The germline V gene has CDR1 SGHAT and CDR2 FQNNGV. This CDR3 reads CASSLDSNTEAFF. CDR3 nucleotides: TGTGCCAGCAGCTTGGACTCTAACACTGAAGCTTTCTTT.

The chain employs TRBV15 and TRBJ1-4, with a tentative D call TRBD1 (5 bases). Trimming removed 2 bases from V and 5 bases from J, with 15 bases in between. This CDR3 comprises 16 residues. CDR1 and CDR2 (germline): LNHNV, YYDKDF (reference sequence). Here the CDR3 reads CATSRLRTKTNEKLFF. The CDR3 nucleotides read TGTGCCACCAGCAGACTCCGGACAAAAACCAATGAAAAACTGTTTTTT.

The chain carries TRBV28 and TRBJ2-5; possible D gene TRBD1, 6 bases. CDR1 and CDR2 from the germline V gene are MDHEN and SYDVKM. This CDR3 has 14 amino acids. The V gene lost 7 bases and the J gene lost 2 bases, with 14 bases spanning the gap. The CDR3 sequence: CASTLSQGQETQYF. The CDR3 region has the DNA TGTGCCAGCACCCTCTCACAGGGACAAGAGACCCAGTACTTC.

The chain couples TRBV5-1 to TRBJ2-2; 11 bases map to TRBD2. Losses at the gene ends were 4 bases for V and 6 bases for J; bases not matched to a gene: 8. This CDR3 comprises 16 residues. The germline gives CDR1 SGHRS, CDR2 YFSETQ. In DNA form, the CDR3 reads TGCGCCAGCAGCGCGACTAGCGGGGCCGGTGCCGGGGAGCTGTTTTTT. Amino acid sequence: CASSATSGAGAGELFF.

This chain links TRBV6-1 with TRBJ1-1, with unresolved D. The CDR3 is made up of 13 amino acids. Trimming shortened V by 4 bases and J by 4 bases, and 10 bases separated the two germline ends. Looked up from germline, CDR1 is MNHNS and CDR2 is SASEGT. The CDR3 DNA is TGTGCCAGCAGTGCAACGAGGAGCACTGAAGCTTTCTTT. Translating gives CASSATRSTEAFF.

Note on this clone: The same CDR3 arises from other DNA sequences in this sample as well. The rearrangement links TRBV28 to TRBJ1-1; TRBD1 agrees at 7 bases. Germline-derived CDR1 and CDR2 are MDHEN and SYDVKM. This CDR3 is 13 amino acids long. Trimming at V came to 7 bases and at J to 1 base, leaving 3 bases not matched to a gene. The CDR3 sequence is CASTGQPNTEAFF. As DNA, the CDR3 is TGTGCCAGCACGGGACAGCCGAACACTGAAGCTTTCTTT.

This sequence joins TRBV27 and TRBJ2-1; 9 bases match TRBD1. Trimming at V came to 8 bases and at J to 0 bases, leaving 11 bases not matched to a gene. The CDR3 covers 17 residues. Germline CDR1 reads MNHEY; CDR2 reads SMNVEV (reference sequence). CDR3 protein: CASVRGQGAFSYNEQFF. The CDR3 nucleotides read TGTGCCAGCGTTAGGGGACAGGGCGCCTTCTCCTACAATGAGCAGTTCTTC.

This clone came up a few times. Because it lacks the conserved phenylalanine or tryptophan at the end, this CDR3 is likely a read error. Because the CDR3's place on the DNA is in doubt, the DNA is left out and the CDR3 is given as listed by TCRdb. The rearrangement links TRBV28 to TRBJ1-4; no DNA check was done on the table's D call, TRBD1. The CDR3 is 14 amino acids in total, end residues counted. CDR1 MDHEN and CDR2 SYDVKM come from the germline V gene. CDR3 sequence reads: CASSSTTGGPTRVL.

CDR3 nucleotides: TGTGCCAGCAACCCCCCGGGACAGGGGGTCACTGAAGCTTTCTTT. Translating gives CASNPPGQGVTEAFF. The V and J genes are TRBV6-6 and TRBJ1-1, with TRBD1 matching over 11 bases. Germline CDR1 and CDR2: MNHNY and SVGAGI (reference sequence). This CDR3 has 15 amino acids. The V and J ends lost 7 bases and 4 bases, in that order; junction bases with no gene match: 8.

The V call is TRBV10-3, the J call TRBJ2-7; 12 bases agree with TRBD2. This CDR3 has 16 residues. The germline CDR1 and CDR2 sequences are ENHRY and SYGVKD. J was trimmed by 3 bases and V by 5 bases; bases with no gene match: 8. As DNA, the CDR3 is TGTGCCATCAGTCTAAAGACTAGCGGGGGCTACTACGAGCAGTACTTC. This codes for CAISLKTSGGYYEQYF.

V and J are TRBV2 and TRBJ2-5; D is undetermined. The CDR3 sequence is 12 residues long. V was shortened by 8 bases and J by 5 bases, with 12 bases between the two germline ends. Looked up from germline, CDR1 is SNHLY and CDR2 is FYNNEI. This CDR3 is CASQGVGETQYF. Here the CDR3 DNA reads TGTGCCAGCCAAGGAGTAGGTGAGACCCAGTACTTC. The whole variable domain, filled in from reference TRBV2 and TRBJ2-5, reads EPEVTQTPSHQVTQMGQEVILRCVPISNHLYFYWYRQILGQKVEFLVSFYNNEISEKSEIFDDQFSVERPDGSNFTLKIRSTKLEDSAMYFCASQGVGETQYFGPGTRLLVL.

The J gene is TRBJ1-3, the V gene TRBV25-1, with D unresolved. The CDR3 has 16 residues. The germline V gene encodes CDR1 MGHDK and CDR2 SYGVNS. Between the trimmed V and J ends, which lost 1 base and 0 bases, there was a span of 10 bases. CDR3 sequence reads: CASSESRRSSGNTIYF. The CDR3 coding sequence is TGTGCCAGCAGTGAATCTAGACGCAGCTCTGGAAACACCATATATTTT.

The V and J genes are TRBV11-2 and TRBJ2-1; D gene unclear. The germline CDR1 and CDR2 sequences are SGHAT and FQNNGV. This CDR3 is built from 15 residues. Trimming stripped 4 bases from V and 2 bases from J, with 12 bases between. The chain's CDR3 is CASSSWGSTYNEQFF. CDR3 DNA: TGTGCCAGCAGCTCTTGGGGTTCCACCTACAATGAGCAGTTCTTC.

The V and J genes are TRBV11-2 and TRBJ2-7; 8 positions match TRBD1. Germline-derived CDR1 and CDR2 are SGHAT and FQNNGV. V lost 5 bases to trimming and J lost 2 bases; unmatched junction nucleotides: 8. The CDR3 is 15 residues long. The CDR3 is CASSPAQGQAYEQYF. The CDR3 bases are TGTGCCAGCAGCCCGGCCCAGGGACAGGCCTACGAGCAGTACTTC.

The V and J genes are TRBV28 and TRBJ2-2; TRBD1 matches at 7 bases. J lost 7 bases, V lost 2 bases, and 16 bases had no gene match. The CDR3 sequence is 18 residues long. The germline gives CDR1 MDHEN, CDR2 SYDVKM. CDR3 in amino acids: CASSLGYTRGPGDGELFF. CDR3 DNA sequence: TGTGCCAGCAGTTTAGGATATACAAGGGGGCCCGGAGACGGGGAGCTGTTTTTT.

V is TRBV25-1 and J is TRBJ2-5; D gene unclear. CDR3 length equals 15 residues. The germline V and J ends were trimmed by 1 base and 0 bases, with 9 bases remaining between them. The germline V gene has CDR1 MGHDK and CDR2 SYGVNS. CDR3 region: CASSEFRAYQETQYF. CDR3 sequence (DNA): TGTGCCAGCAGTGAATTTAGAGCTTACCAAGAGACCCAGTACTTC.

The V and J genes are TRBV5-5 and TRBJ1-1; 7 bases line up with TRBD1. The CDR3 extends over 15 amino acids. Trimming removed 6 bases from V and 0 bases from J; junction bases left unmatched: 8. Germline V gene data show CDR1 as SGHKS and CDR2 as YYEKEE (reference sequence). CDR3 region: CASIPWGQLNTEAFF. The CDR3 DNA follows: TGTGCCAGCATCCCTTGGGGACAGCTGAACACTGAAGCTTTCTTT.

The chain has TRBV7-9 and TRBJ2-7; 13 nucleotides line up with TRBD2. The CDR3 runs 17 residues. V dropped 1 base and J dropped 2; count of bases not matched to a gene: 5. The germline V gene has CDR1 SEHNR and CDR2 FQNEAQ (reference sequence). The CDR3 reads CASSLGLAGGLPYEQYF. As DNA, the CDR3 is TGTGCCAGCAGCTTAGGACTAGCGGGAGGATTACCCTACGAGCAGTACTTC.

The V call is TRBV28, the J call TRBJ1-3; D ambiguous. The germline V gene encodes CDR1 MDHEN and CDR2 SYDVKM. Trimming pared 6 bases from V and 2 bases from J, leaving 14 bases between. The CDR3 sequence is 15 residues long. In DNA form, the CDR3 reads TGTGCCAGCAGCTCGGGTCCCCAGGCTGGAAACACCATATATTTT. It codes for CASSSGPQAGNTIYF.

The CDR3 region is CASRAPLGESSYEQYF. CDR3 in DNA: TGTGCCAGCAGAGCCCCTCTGGGGGAGAGCTCCTACGAGCAGTACTTC. This rearrangement joins TRBV6-6 to TRBJ2-7; TRBD1 or TRBD2 may be the D gene (5 bases each). Trimming shortened V by 6 bases and J by 0 bases, and 18 bases separated the two germline ends. The CDR3 contains 16 residues. Per germline, CDR1 MNHNY and CDR2 SVGAGI (reference sequence).

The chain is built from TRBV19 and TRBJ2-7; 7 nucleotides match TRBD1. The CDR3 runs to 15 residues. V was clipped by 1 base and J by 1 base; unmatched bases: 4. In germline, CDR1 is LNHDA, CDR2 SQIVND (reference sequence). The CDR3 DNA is TGTGCCAGTAGTATAGTACAGGGGATGTCCTACGAGCAGTACTTC. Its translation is CASSIVQGMSYEQYF.

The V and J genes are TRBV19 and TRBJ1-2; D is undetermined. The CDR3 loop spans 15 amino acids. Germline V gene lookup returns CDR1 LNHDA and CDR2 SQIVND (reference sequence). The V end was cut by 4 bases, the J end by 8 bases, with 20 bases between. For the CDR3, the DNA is TGTGCCAGTAGTACCATGGACGGAGGTGGTAGGGGCTACACCTTC. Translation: CASSTMDGGGRGYTF.

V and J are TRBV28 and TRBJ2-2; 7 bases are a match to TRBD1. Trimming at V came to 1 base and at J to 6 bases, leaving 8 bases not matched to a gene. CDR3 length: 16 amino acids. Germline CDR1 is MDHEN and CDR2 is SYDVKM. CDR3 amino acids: CASSLYRTGRSGELFF. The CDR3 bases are TGTGCCAGCAGTTTATATCGGACAGGAAGATCCGGGGAGCTGTTTTTT.